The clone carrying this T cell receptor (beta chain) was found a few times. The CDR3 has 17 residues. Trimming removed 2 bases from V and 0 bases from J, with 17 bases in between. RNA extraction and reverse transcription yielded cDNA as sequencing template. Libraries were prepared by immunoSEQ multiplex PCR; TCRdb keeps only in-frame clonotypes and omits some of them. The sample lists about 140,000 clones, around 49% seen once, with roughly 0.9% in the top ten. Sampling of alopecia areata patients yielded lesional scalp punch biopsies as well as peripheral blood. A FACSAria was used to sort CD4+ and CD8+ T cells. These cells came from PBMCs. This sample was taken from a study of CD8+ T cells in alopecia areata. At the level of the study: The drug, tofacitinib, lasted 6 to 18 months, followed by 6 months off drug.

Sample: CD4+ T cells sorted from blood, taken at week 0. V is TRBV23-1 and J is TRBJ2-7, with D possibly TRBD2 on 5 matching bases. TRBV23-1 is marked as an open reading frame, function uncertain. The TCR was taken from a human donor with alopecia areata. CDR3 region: CASSQILTEGSSYEQYF. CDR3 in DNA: TGCGCCAGCAGTCAAATACTGACGGAAGGGAGCTCCTACGAGCAGTACTTC.